A selection of T cell receptor beta chains follows, all from one sample in a study of cytomegalovirus exposure and HLA in healthy donors. Using immunoSEQ multiplex PCR, the repertoire was profiled, and TCRdb retains in-frame clones only, with some absent. Here the sample spans 150,000 to 200,000 clones, 78% being singletons. Sequences were obtained from PBMCs. The receptors shown here come from a woman aged 25 to 45 in good health and CMV-seropositive. Each CDR3 is given with its conserved first and last residue. Each record gives: V gene, clone size, J gene, D gene, CDR3 DNA, CDR3 protein. A D gene is named only where the DNA matches it firmly. Clone size is shown for a subset of rows, as once, few, many or a class of expanded clone.

V: TRBV27
size: few
J: TRBJ2-2
D: .
DNA: TGTGCCAGCAGTCCCCTCGCGAACACCGGGGAGCTGTTTTTT
CDR3: CASSPLANTGELFF

V: TRBV5-1
size: .
J: TRBJ2-7
D: .
DNA: TGCGCCAGCAGCTTCATTAGTTTTAGCTCCTACGAGCAGTACTTC
CDR3: CASSFISFSSYEQYF

V: TRBV6-5
size: .
J: TRBJ1-4
D: .
DNA: TGTGCCAGCAGCCGTGCAGGGAGGGGTGAGGGAAAACTGTTTTTT
CDR3: CASSRAGRGEGKLFF

V: TRBV27
size: .
J: TRBJ2-7
D: .
DNA: TGTGCCAGCAGTATCGGTAGCGAGCAGTACTTC
CDR3: CASSIGSEQYF

V: TRBV28
size: .
J: TRBJ2-4
D: .
DNA: TGTGCCAGCAGGTACGGGAGAGGAAACATTCAGTACTTC
CDR3: CASRYGRGNIQYF

V: TRBV4-3
size: .
J: TRBJ2-7
D: TRBD1
DNA: TGCGCCAGCAGCCAAGACCTTCCACCGGACAGGGAAAGGTACGAGCAGTACTTC
CDR3: CASSQDLPPDRERYEQYF

V: TRBV5-1
size: .
J: TRBJ1-1
D: TRBD1
DNA: TGCGCCAGCAGCTTTGCGGGACAGCGCTCTACTGAAGCTTTCTTT
CDR3: CASSFAGQRSTEAFF

V: TRBV19
size: .
J: TRBJ2-7
D: TRBD1
DNA: TGTGCCAGTAGTATAGCTACCGGGACAGGGGCCTACGAGCAGTACTTC
CDR3: CASSIATGTGAYEQYF

V: TRBV5-1
size: once
J: TRBJ1-2
D: TRBD1
DNA: TGCGCCAGCAGCTTGATGGAGGGGGCGAATTATGGCTACACCTTC
CDR3: CASSLMEGANYGYTF

V: TRBV6-6
size: few
J: TRBJ1-4
D: .
DNA: TGTGCCAGCAGTTACTTGGGGGACATTGGTGAAAAACTGTTTTTT
CDR3: CASSYLGDIGEKLFF

V: TRBV15
size: few
J: TRBJ2-7
D: TRBD1
DNA: TGTGCCACCAGCTCAGGACAGGGACCTTACGAGCAGTACTTC
CDR3: CATSSGQGPYEQYF

V: TRBV29-1
size: few
J: TRBJ1-1
D: TRBD1
DNA: TGCAGCGTGCCGACAGGGCTGACTGAAGCTTTCTTT
CDR3: CSVPTGLTEAFF

V: TRBV19
size: .
J: TRBJ1-1
D: .
DNA: TGTGCCAGTAGTGCCTTCCGGTCCGACATGAACACTGAAGCTTTCTTT
CDR3: CASSAFRSDMNTEAFF

V: TRBV10-1
size: .
J: TRBJ1-2
D: .
DNA: TGCGCCAGCAGTGAGAACAGGAACTATGGCTACACCTTC
CDR3: CASSENRNYGYTF

V: TRBV7-2
size: .
J: TRBJ2-3
D: TRBD1
DNA: TGTGCCAGCTCTGGACAGGGGGGGACAGATACGCAGTATTTT
CDR3: CASSGQGGTDTQYF

V: TRBV5-1
size: few
J: TRBJ1-1
D: .
DNA: TGCGCCAGCAGCTTGGACGGAGGGGACACTGAAGCTTTCTTT
CDR3: CASSLDGGDTEAFF

V: TRBV15
size: .
J: TRBJ2-1
D: .
DNA: TGTGCCACCAGCAGAGGGCCCCTTCGTGAGCAGTTCTTC
CDR3: CATSRGPLREQFF

V: TRBV5-1
size: .
J: TRBJ2-1
D: TRBD2
DNA: TGCGCCAGCAGCTTTACCTCGGGAGGTAATGAGCAGTTCTTC
CDR3: CASSFTSGGNEQFF

V: TRBV7-3
size: once
J: TRBJ1-1
D: TRBD1
DNA: TGTGCCAGCAGCTTAACGCCAGGCAGGGGGCGAACTGAAGCTTTCTTT
CDR3: CASSLTPGRGRTEAFF

V: TRBV7-9
size: .
J: TRBJ1-3
D: .
DNA: TGTGCCAGCAGCTTCTTTGGTGGCCAGGCCTCTGGAAACACCATATATTTT
CDR3: CASSFFGGQASGNTIYF

V: TRBV7-9
size: .
J: TRBJ1-1
D: .
DNA: TGTGCCAGCAGCCAACCCGCCGGGGGCACTGAAGCTTTCTTT
CDR3: CASSQPAGGTEAFF

V: TRBV13
size: .
J: TRBJ2-7
D: TRBD1
DNA: TGTGCCAGCAACCCCGGGACAGGGCCCTACGAGCAGTACTTC
CDR3: CASNPGTGPYEQYF

V: TRBV29-1
size: once
J: TRBJ1-4
D: .
DNA: TGCAGCGTTAAGAGGCAAGTTAATGAAAAACTGTTTTTT
CDR3: CSVKRQVNEKLFF

V: TRBV5-3
size: .
J: TRBJ1-2
D: .
DNA: TGTGCCAGAAGCCGTCCCGGGGAAGAATCTTATGGCTACACCTTC
CDR3: CARSRPGEESYGYTF

V: TRBV19
size: .
J: TRBJ2-7
D: TRBD1
DNA: TGTGCCAGTAGTCCCGGGACAGGGGGCTACGAGCAGTACTTC
CDR3: CASSPGTGGYEQYF

V: TRBV28
size: .
J: TRBJ1-4
D: TRBD1
DNA: TGTGCCAGCAGCCCCGTCCGGGACAGGGGGGAAAAACTGTTTTTT
CDR3: CASSPVRDRGEKLFF

V: TRBV27
size: .
J: TRBJ2-7
D: TRBD2
DNA: TGTGCCAGCAGTTTATGGGGGGGAACCTACGAGCAGTACTTC
CDR3: CASSLWGGTYEQYF

V: TRBV6-1
size: .
J: TRBJ1-2
D: TRBD1
DNA: TGTGCCAGCAAGAGACAGGGAACTAATGGCTACACCTTC
CDR3: CASKRQGTNGYTF

V: TRBV28
size: .
J: TRBJ1-5
D: TRBD1
DNA: TGTGCCAGCAGTTTCCCCACAGGGGGAGTGTCCCAGCCCCAGCATTTT
CDR3: CASSFPTGGVSQPQHF

V: TRBV5-1
size: .
J: TRBJ2-3
D: .
DNA: TGCGCCAGCAGCTTGCAGACAGCCAGCACAGATACGCAGTATTTT
CDR3: CASSLQTASTDTQYF

V: TRBV2
size: .
J: TRBJ1-5
D: TRBD1
DNA: TGTGCCAGCAGTGATTGGACAGGGGTACGAAATCAGCCCCAGCATTTT
CDR3: CASSDWTGVRNQPQHF

V: TRBV28
size: .
J: TRBJ1-5
D: TRBD1
DNA: TGTGCCAGCACTTTGACAGGGATCCGGGAGCCCCAGCATTTT
CDR3: CASTLTGIREPQHF

V: TRBV19
size: .
J: TRBJ2-7
D: TRBD2
DNA: TGTGCCAGTACCCCAGCGGGAGGAGTCTCCGAGCAGTACTTC
CDR3: CASTPAGGVSEQYF

V: TRBV7-3
size: .
J: TRBJ2-1
D: TRBD2
DNA: TGTGCCAGCGGGCGGGGGGGAGAGCAGTTCTTC
CDR3: CASGRGGEQFF

V: TRBV21-1
size: once
J: TRBJ1-1
D: .
DNA: TGTGCCAGCAGCAACTCTTTCTCTAAATCTGAAGCTTTCTTT
CDR3: CASSNSFSKSEAFF

V: TRBV28
size: once
J: TRBJ2-7
D: TRBD1
DNA: TGTGCCAGCAAAGGTTACAGGGGGCGCTTGTACGAGCAGTACTTC
CDR3: CASKGYRGRLYEQYF

V: TRBV29-1
size: .
J: TRBJ2-7
D: .
DNA: TGCAGCTTCTTACCGGCAGGGGAAAGAGTCTACGAGCAGTACTTC
CDR3: CSFLPAGERVYEQYF

V: TRBV5-4
size: few
J: TRBJ1-1
D: .
DNA: TGTGCCAGCAGCTTGGTTGGCAGCACTGAAGCTTTCTTT
CDR3: CASSLVGSTEAFF

V: TRBV28
size: .
J: TRBJ2-7
D: .
DNA: TGTGCCAGCAGTGAGGTGATGGACAACTACGAGCAGTACTTC
CDR3: CASSEVMDNYEQYF

V: TRBV11-1
size: .
J: TRBJ2-2
D: .
DNA: TGTGCCAGCAGCCCAGGCCGGGGCACCGGGGAGCTGTTTTTT
CDR3: CASSPGRGTGELFF

V: TRBV4-3
size: once
J: TRBJ1-4
D: .
DNA: TGCGCCAGCAGCCCGATGCCCCGGGGGACTAATGAAAAACTGTTTTTT
CDR3: CASSPMPRGTNEKLFF

V: TRBV7-9
size: .
J: TRBJ1-5
D: .
DNA: TGTTCCAGCAGTCAGGGTTCCCCACGACAGCCCCAGCATTTT
CDR3: CSSSQGSPRQPQHF

V: TRBV5-1
size: .
J: TRBJ2-4
D: .
DNA: TGCGCCAGCAGCTCGGGCAGGGTTGACATTCAGTACTTC
CDR3: CASSSGRVDIQYF

V: TRBV25-1
size: .
J: TRBJ1-1
D: TRBD1
DNA: TGTGCCAGCGGACAGGGGAACACTGAAGCTTTCTTT
CDR3: CASGQGNTEAFF

V: TRBV5-1
size: .
J: TRBJ2-3
D: .
DNA: TGCGCCAGCAGCTCCGGGAGATTGGGCACAGATACGCAGTATTTT
CDR3: CASSSGRLGTDTQYF

V: TRBV6-6
size: .
J: TRBJ1-5
D: .
DNA: TGTGCCAGCAGTTCTTTACCGGATCAGCCCCAGCATTTT
CDR3: CASSSLPDQPQHF